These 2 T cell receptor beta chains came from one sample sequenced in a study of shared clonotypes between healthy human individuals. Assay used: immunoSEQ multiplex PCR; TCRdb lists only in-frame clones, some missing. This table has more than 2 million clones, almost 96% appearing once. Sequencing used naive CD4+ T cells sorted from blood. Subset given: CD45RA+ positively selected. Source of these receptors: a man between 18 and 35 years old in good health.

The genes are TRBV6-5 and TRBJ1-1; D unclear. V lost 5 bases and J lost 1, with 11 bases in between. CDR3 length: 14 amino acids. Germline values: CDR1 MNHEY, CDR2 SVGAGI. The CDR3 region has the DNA TGTGCCAGCAGTGCCCCTACGGGGAACACTGAAGCTTTCTTT. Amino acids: CASSAPTGNTEAFF.

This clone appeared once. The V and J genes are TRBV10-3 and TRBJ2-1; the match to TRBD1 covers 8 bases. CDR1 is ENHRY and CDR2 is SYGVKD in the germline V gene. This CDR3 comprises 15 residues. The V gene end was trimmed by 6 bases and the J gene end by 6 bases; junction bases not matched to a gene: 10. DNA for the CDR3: TGTGCCATCAGAGGGACAGACAGGGGCTCCAATGAGCAGTTCTTC. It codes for CAIRGTDRGSNEQFF.